A selection of T cell receptor beta chains follows, all from one sample in a study of T cell responses to AZD1222 COVID-19 vaccine. This table comes from immunoSEQ multiplex PCR, and its TCRdb copy is limited to in-frame clones, with some not included. The repertoire holds roughly 100,000 clones, with about nine tenths as singletons. This sample comprised peripheral blood, obtained on day 0 of AZD1222 vaccination. The receptors come from an adult in good health. Each CDR3 is given without its conserved first and last residue.

>TRBV13
ASSLESVSLNTEAF
>TRBV5-6
ASSLASGLGQF
>TRBV28
ASRRGGTGYEQY
>TRBV27
ASTRASGSQEQY
>TRBV28
ASSDQGTGANVLT
>TRBV28
ASRLAGGPDEQY
>TRBV28
ASSWGVGYEQY
>TRBV6-5
ASSYIVRTNYYEQY
>TRBV5-1
ASNRNPGQPNEKLF
>TRBV15
ATSTLGGGGGEQY
>TRBV10-3
AISRAGPPGSPLH
>TRBV5-1
ASSLTGGNTEAF
>TRBV7-2
ASSLTGGTEAF
>TRBV19
ASSLTAGANVLT
>TRBV28
ASSPGQEDQPQH
>TRBV5-4
ASSLALGQGIYEQY
>TRBV2
ASSELSTNEKLF
>TRBV7-9
ASSLGRDYEQY
>TRBV2
ASSEEGFPSEQY
>TRBV18
ASSPSGQEAF
>TRBV15
ATSSDRGRRNYGYT
>TRBV11-2
ASSSTGTNSPLH
>TRBV9
ASSGDFSYEQY
>TRBV5-4
ASSSPPVYGYT